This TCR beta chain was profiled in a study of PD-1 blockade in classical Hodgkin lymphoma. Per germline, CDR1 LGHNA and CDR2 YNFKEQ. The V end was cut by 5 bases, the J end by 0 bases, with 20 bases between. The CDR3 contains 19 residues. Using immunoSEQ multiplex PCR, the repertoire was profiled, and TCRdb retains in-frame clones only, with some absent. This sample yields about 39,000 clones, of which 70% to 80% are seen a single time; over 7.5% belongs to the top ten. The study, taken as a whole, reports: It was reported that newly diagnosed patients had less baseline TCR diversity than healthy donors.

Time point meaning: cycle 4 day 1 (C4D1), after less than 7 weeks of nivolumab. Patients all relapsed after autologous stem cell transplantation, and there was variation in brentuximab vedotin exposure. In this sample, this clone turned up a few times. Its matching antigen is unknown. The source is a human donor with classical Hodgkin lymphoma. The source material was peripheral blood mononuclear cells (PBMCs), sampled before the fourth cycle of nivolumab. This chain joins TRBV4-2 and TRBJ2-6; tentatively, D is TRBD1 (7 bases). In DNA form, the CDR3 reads TGTGCCAGCAGCTTTCCTGGCAGGGGGGTCTTCTCTGGGGCCAACGTCCTGACTTTC. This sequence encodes CASSFPGRGVFSGANVLTF.